Shown below are 6 T cell receptor beta chains from a single sample sequenced in a study of shared clonotypes between healthy human individuals. The naive CD8 population came from CD45RO-negative cells selected for CCR7, without terminally differentiated effector memory CD45RA+ cells. Only in-frame clones appear in the TCRdb table, and some are missing; sequencing was by immunoSEQ multiplex PCR. The sample has roughly 2 million clones; approximately 94% are singletons. Sequencing was carried out using naive CD8+ T cells sorted from blood. All receptors come from a man younger than 30 in good health.

The chain uses TRBV29-1 and TRBJ1-4; D is undetermined. This CDR3 is built from 14 residues. Trimming cost V 7 bases and J 1 base, with 13 bases left between them. The germline CDR1 and CDR2 sequences are SQVTM and ANQGSEA. CDR3 in DNA: TGCAGCGCGGGTGAATGGGGAACTAATGAAAAACTGTTTTTT. Translation gives CSAGEWGTNEKLFF.

The chain is built from TRBV6-1 and TRBJ1-1; D not resolved. Per the germline V gene, CDR1 is MNHNS and CDR2 is SASEGT. V lost 4 bases and J 1 base, leaving 13 bases between the germline ends. The CDR3 runs 15 residues. CDR3 loop: CASSGLWGENTEAFF. In DNA form, the CDR3 reads TGTGCCAGCAGTGGATTGTGGGGTGAGAACACTGAAGCTTTCTTT.

The chain carries TRBV29-1 and TRBJ2-1; D not resolved. Trimming removed 4 bases at V and 4 bases at J, with 14 bases between. CDR1 and CDR2 (germline): SQVTM, ANQGSEA. The CDR3 runs to 14 residues. Here the CDR3 reads CSVVRTNDYNEQFF. DNA of the CDR3: TGCAGCGTTGTGAGGACGAACGATTACAATGAGCAGTTCTTC.

J is TRBJ2-3 and V is TRBV7-2; possibly TRBD1 or TRBD2 for D (6 bases each). Germline CDR1 and CDR2: SGHTA and FQGNSA. V lost 10 bases and J 1 base, leaving 18 bases between the germline ends. There are 15 residues in the CDR3. The CDR3 loop is CANSGEDDGTDTQYF. The CDR3 coding sequence is TGTGCCAACTCAGGGGAGGACGATGGCACAGATACGCAGTATTTT.

Concerning this clone: Other DNA sequences in this specimen translate into the identical CDR3. This rearrangement joins TRBV27 to TRBJ2-7; 7 nucleotides agree with TRBD1. There are 11 residues in the CDR3. The V gene end was trimmed by 7 bases and the J gene end by 6 bases; junction bases not matched to a gene: 3. The germline V gene has CDR1 MNHEY and CDR2 SMNVEV (reference sequence). The CDR3 loop is CASTQGVEQYF. CDR3 in DNA: TGTGCCAGCACCCAGGGGGTCGAGCAGTACTTC.

V is TRBV9 and J is TRBJ2-3; 7 bases are a match to TRBD2. Germline V gene sequence: CDR1 SGDLS, CDR2 YYNGEE. The CDR3 is 16 amino acids. Trimming at V came to 1 base and at J to 2 bases, leaving 7 bases not matched to a gene. CDR3 in amino acids: CASSVQTSTNTDTQYF. The CDR3 DNA reads as TGTGCCAGCAGCGTACAGACTAGCACAAACACAGATACGCAGTATTTT.